This T cell receptor beta chain comes out of a study of blood T cell repertoires in COVID-19 (dated by TCRdb to about 2020). With respect to the entire study: Collaborator samples came from the United States, Italy and Spain and covered acute and convalescent phases of COVID-19. The material from the prospective study consisted of cDNA or gDNA derived from T cells, B-cell-depleted T cells, or PBMCs. Deeply sampled blood TCRbeta repertoires from subjects exposed to, actively infected with, or recovered from COVID-19 were included in the dataset. The repertoires were released in a freely available public database intended as a resource for research on the immune response to SARS-CoV-2. Samples were obtained from the ongoing ImmuneRACE study (first 160 participants) and from about 1,300 subjects provided by 6 global collaborators. The sample metadata nearly always contained a de-identified subject ID, COVID-19 status, age in years and sex. Where available, HLA class I and class II types were taken from metadata supplied by the sample provider and were not determined by assay-based typing.

Broad study findings and their caveats: How much clinical and demographic metadata was included differed by source and by participant, and the metadata was provided uncurated.

The immunoSEQ Assay, a bias-controlled multiplex PCR, was used to amplify TCRbeta CDR3 regions from genomic DNA. Under the source paper's analysis protocol: Nucleated cell counts per sample were estimated from amplification of reference gene primers within the assay. To quantify the absolute abundance of each unique TCRbeta CDR3 rearrangement, sequence reads were collapsed and filtered. For each sample, productive Simpson clonality was calculated as the square root of Simpson's diversity index over productive rearrangements. TCRdb holds this immuneACCESS table with in-frame rearrangements only. Some clones are missing; in checked studies, unresolved V genes explain under half, and the rest has no known cause. V and J calls plus clone size are reproduced from that table; the DNA served to infer D and trimming. The sample contains approximately 53,000 clones, about four fifths of them found a single time. The ten biggest clones cover around a fifth of the sample.

Collaborating institutions collected whole blood in K2EDTA tubes following their own protocols. Collaborator samples were shipped for TCRbeta analysis as frozen whole blood, isolated PBMCs, or DNA extracted from either sample type. V is shortened by 1 base, J by 3 bases, and the region joining them spans 9 bases. The CDR3 has 14 amino acids, counting the end cysteine and phenylalanine. Only the CDR3 portion is preserved as DNA: 42 bases, with reading frame beginning at the first base. Taken from the germline V gene (reference sequence), the CDR1 and CDR2 loops are MNHEY and SMNVEV. Turning to this clone: Its antigen target is currently unknown. No quality values exist for individual bases; no much larger clone is one base distant.

Sample: peripheral blood. The receptor's source is a woman aged 55-69 years with acute or convalescent COVID-19. The chain joins TRBV27 to TRBJ1-1; TRBD1 might be the D gene, on 5 matching bases. Here the CDR3 is given as CASSLYGGDTEAFF. The nucleotide sequence reads TGTGCCAGCAGTTTATACGGGGGGGACACTGAAGCTTTCTTT.